Listed below are T cell receptor beta chains from one sample, sequenced in a study of graft-versus-host responses after intestinal transplantation. No antigen is known for these receptors. Produced via immunoSEQ multiplex PCR; TCRdb's table is partial and in-frame only. The sample lists some 130,000 clones, 85% to 95% occurring once. This specimen consisted of unstimulated CD4+ T cells sorted from spleen or lymph node cells, obtained before intestinal transplant. The receptors shown here come from a human donor who received an intestinal transplant. CDR3s include the opening cysteine and the closing phenylalanine or tryptophan. The order of the fields is V gene, J gene, D gene, clone size, CDR3 DNA, CDR3 protein. D genes are given only for firm matches. Some rows mark clone size as missing; the rest say once, few, many or name a class of expanded clone.

V gene: TRBV6-6
J gene: TRBJ1-2
D gene: .
clone size: .
CDR3 DNA: TGTGCCAGCAACCGTCAAGGCTACACCTTC
CDR3 protein: CASNRQGYTF

V gene: TRBV18
J gene: TRBJ2-7
D gene: TRBD2
clone size: .
CDR3 DNA: TGTGCCAGCTCACCACCGAGGGCCGGGACTAGCGTCTTCTACGAGCAGTACTTC
CDR3 protein: CASSPPRAGTSVFYEQYF

V gene: TRBV12-5
J gene: TRBJ1-1
D gene: TRBD1
clone size: .
CDR3 DNA: TGTGCTAGTGGTCCCTGGACAGGTGCACTGTACTTT
CDR3 protein: CASGPWTGALYF

V gene: TRBV5-1
J gene: TRBJ2-2
D gene: .
clone size: .
CDR3 DNA: TGCGCCAGCAGCTTAATAGCGTACGGGGACACCGGGGAGCTGTTTTTT
CDR3 protein: CASSLIAYGDTGELFF

V gene: TRBV10-2
J gene: TRBJ2-7
D gene: .
clone size: .
CDR3 DNA: TGCGCCAGCAGCCAAGGCCCAGGGATTTCCTCCTACGAGCAGTACTTC
CDR3 protein: CASSQGPGISSYEQYF

V gene: TRBV6-5
J gene: TRBJ1-2
D gene: TRBD1
clone size: .
CDR3 DNA: TGTGCCATACTTAGGGACAGGTGGTCTGGCTACACCTTC
CDR3 protein: CAILRDRWSGYTF

V gene: TRBV7-9
J gene: TRBJ1-4
D gene: .
clone size: few
CDR3 DNA: TGTGCCAGCAGCTTACTCGGACGGGAAAAACTGTTTTTT
CDR3 protein: CASSLLGREKLFF

V gene: TRBV5-1
J gene: TRBJ2-6
D gene: .
clone size: .
CDR3 DNA: TGCGCCAGCAGCTTGACCAGAAACTCTGGGGCCAACGTCCTGACTTTC
CDR3 protein: CASSLTRNSGANVLTF

V gene: TRBV27
J gene: TRBJ2-7
D gene: TRBD2
clone size: .
CDR3 DNA: TGTGCCAGCAGTTTGACTAGCGACCTAAGGCAGTACTTC
CDR3 protein: CASSLTSDLRQYF

V gene: TRBV5-1
J gene: TRBJ2-7
D gene: .
clone size: once
CDR3 DNA: TGCGCCAGCAGCCCGGGATCTCCGGGAATCTCCTACGAGCAGTACTTC
CDR3 protein: CASSPGSPGISYEQYF

V gene: TRBV29-1
J gene: TRBJ2-5
D gene: .
clone size: .
CDR3 DNA: TGCAGCGTGGGGGGACTCATCTCCGGGGAGACCCAGTACTTC
CDR3 protein: CSVGGLISGETQYF

V gene: TRBV19
J gene: TRBJ2-3
D gene: TRBD1
clone size: .
CDR3 DNA: TGTGCCAGTAGGAACACCGGGACAGCTGATACGCAGTATTTT
CDR3 protein: CASRNTGTADTQYF

V gene: TRBV2
J gene: TRBJ2-3
D gene: TRBD2
clone size: .
CDR3 DNA: TGTGCCAGCAGCGGGACTAGCGGCACAGATACGCAGTATTTT
CDR3 protein: CASSGTSGTDTQYF

V gene: TRBV14
J gene: TRBJ2-4
D gene: .
clone size: .
CDR3 DNA: TGTGCCAGCAGTCTCTTGGGTAATGGAGGCATTCAGTACTTC
CDR3 protein: CASSLLGNGGIQYF

V gene: TRBV6-5
J gene: TRBJ2-3
D gene: TRBD2
clone size: .
CDR3 DNA: TGTGCCAGCAGTTACCCGGGACTAGCGGTCCGTTGTACGCAGTATTTT
CDR3 protein: CASSYPGLAVRCTQYF

V gene: TRBV28
J gene: TRBJ2-7
D gene: .
clone size: .
CDR3 DNA: TGTGCCAGCACACCCTCCGGGGTCACCCCCTACGAGCAGTACTTC
CDR3 protein: CASTPSGVTPYEQYF

V gene: TRBV5-1
J gene: TRBJ2-2
D gene: TRBD1
clone size: .
CDR3 DNA: TGCGCCAGCAGCTTGACAGGGGAGAACACCGGGGAGCTGTTTTTT
CDR3 protein: CASSLTGENTGELFF

V gene: TRBV28
J gene: TRBJ2-1
D gene: TRBD2
clone size: .
CDR3 DNA: TGTGCCAGCAGTTTAGTTACGGGAGGAACCTACAATGAGCAGTTCTTC
CDR3 protein: CASSLVTGGTYNEQFF

V gene: TRBV5-1
J gene: TRBJ2-1
D gene: TRBD2
clone size: .
CDR3 DNA: TGCGCCAGCAGCACCGGGACTAGCGGCCCGTATGAGCAGTTCTTC
CDR3 protein: CASSTGTSGPYEQFF

V gene: TRBV2
J gene: TRBJ2-1
D gene: TRBD2
clone size: .
CDR3 DNA: TGTGCCACCCAAGGACTAGCGGTTTACAATGAGCAGTTCTTC
CDR3 protein: CATQGLAVYNEQFF

V gene: TRBV11-2
J gene: TRBJ1-2
D gene: .
clone size: .
CDR3 DNA: TGTGCCAGCAGCCTGACGCACCAGGGTAATTATGGCTACACCTTC
CDR3 protein: CASSLTHQGNYGYTF

V gene: TRBV6-5
J gene: TRBJ2-1
D gene: TRBD1
clone size: once
CDR3 DNA: TGTGCCAGCAGAAGGGACAGGGGTGACGATGAGCAGTTCTTC
CDR3 protein: CASRRDRGDDEQFF

V gene: TRBV6-1
J gene: TRBJ1-2
D gene: .
clone size: .
CDR3 DNA: TGTGCCAATCGTTGGGCCCCCTATGGCTACACCTTC
CDR3 protein: CANRWAPYGYTF

V gene: TRBV13
J gene: TRBJ2-4
D gene: TRBD2
clone size: .
CDR3 DNA: TGTGCCAGCAGCTCGGGAGGGCTAGGCAAAAACATTCAGTACTTC
CDR3 protein: CASSSGGLGKNIQYF

V gene: TRBV7-9
J gene: TRBJ1-2
D gene: .
clone size: .
CDR3 DNA: TGTGCCAGCCGGACCACCGGACAGTCTTATGGCTACACCTTC
CDR3 protein: CASRTTGQSYGYTF

V gene: TRBV27
J gene: TRBJ2-2
D gene: .
clone size: once
CDR3 DNA: TGTGCCAGCAGTCTCCGGGACACCCTTACCGGGGAGCTGTTTTTT
CDR3 protein: CASSLRDTLTGELFF

V gene: TRBV29-1
J gene: TRBJ1-2
D gene: .
clone size: .
CDR3 DNA: TGCAGCACTTACAGCACCACTAACTATGGCTACACCTTC
CDR3 protein: CSTYSTTNYGYTF

V gene: TRBV28
J gene: TRBJ1-3
D gene: .
clone size: .
CDR3 DNA: TGTGCCAGCAGCCTAACGGGGGTATCTGGAAACACCATATATTTT
CDR3 protein: CASSLTGVSGNTIYF

V gene: TRBV5-1
J gene: TRBJ2-3
D gene: TRBD2
clone size: .
CDR3 DNA: TGCGCCAGCAGCTTGGATCCTAGGGGGGCAGCTAGCGGGAAGCCCCCAGATACGCAGTATTTT
CDR3 protein: CASSLDPRGAASGKPPDTQYF

V gene: TRBV6-5
J gene: TRBJ2-7
D gene: .
clone size: .
CDR3 DNA: TGTGCCAGCAGTGTGGACGGATCCTACGAGCAGTACTTC
CDR3 protein: CASSVDGSYEQYF

V gene: TRBV6-5
J gene: TRBJ2-3
D gene: TRBD2
clone size: .
CDR3 DNA: TGTGCCAGCTTAACGGCGGGAGACGATACGCAGTATTTT
CDR3 protein: CASLTAGDDTQYF

V gene: TRBV7-2
J gene: TRBJ1-2
D gene: .
clone size: .
CDR3 DNA: TGTGCCAGCACCACATGGGGTTCTGGCTACACCTTC
CDR3 protein: CASTTWGSGYTF

V gene: TRBV5-6
J gene: TRBJ2-3
D gene: TRBD2
clone size: .
CDR3 DNA: TGTGCCAGCAGCTTTTTGGCGGGAGGAACAGATACGCAGTATTTT
CDR3 protein: CASSFLAGGTDTQYF

V gene: TRBV19
J gene: TRBJ1-6
D gene: TRBD1
clone size: .
CDR3 DNA: TGTGCCAGTCGCGACAGGGCCCTTGGCTCCTATAATTCACCCCTCCACTTT
CDR3 protein: CASRDRALGSYNSPLHF

V gene: TRBV28
J gene: TRBJ1-2
D gene: .
clone size: .
CDR3 DNA: TGTGCCAGCAGACCCGGGACACCGAACTATGGCTACACCTTC
CDR3 protein: CASRPGTPNYGYTF

V gene: TRBV28
J gene: TRBJ2-3
D gene: TRBD1
clone size: .
CDR3 DNA: TGTGCCAGCAGGTCCCCGGGACAGGGGAGGGATACGCAGTATTTT
CDR3 protein: CASRSPGQGRDTQYF

V gene: TRBV5-1
J gene: TRBJ2-1
D gene: .
clone size: once
CDR3 DNA: TGCGCCAGCAGCCCTCCGGACTTAATAAATGAGCAGTTCTTC
CDR3 protein: CASSPPDLINEQFF

V gene: TRBV18
J gene: TRBJ1-1
D gene: .
clone size: .
CDR3 DNA: TGTGCCAGCTCACCCACAGGGTTGAACACTGAAGCTTTCTTT
CDR3 protein: CASSPTGLNTEAFF

V gene: TRBV11-3
J gene: TRBJ2-7
D gene: .
clone size: .
CDR3 DNA: TGTGCCAGCAGCTTAAGGTTTAGCGCCCCCCGCCTCGAGCAGTACTTC
CDR3 protein: CASSLRFSAPRLEQYF

V gene: TRBV23-1
J gene: TRBJ2-1
D gene: .
clone size: .
CDR3 DNA: TGCGCCAGCAGTCAACCACGGGGGGCCCAAGAGCAGTTCTTC
CDR3 protein: CASSQPRGAQEQFF

V gene: TRBV18
J gene: TRBJ1-3
D gene: .
clone size: .
CDR3 DNA: TGTGCCAGCTCACTGACACGAGAGTCTGGAAACACCATATATTTT
CDR3 protein: CASSLTRESGNTIYF

V gene: TRBV7-3
J gene: TRBJ2-2
D gene: TRBD2
clone size: .
CDR3 DNA: TGTGCCAGCGGAAGCGGGGTGAACACCGGGGAGCTGTTTTTT
CDR3 protein: CASGSGVNTGELFF

V gene: TRBV7-2
J gene: TRBJ1-2
D gene: .
clone size: .
CDR3 DNA: TGTGCCAGCAGCGGAGGTGCGTTGCCCTATGGCTACACCTTC
CDR3 protein: CASSGGALPYGYTF

V gene: TRBV28
J gene: TRBJ1-2
D gene: .
clone size: few
CDR3 DNA: TGTGCCAGCCATTTTGGGATCGGGAGGAGCTACACCTTC
CDR3 protein: CASHFGIGRSYTF

V gene: TRBV5-4
J gene: TRBJ2-4
D gene: TRBD2
clone size: .
CDR3 DNA: TGTGCCAGCAGCTTGGGACTAGCGAGAGACATTCAGTACTTC
CDR3 protein: CASSLGLARDIQYF

V gene: TRBV6-6
J gene: TRBJ2-1
D gene: TRBD1
clone size: .
CDR3 DNA: TGTGCCAGCAGTCCCACTCAGACAGGGAGCGAGCAGTTCTTC
CDR3 protein: CASSPTQTGSEQFF

V gene: TRBV6-5
J gene: TRBJ2-7
D gene: .
clone size: .
CDR3 DNA: TGTGCCAGCAGCCCTACCTACGAGCAGTACTTC
CDR3 protein: CASSPTYEQYF

V gene: TRBV7-8
J gene: TRBJ2-5
D gene: TRBD1
clone size: .
CDR3 DNA: TGTGCCAGCAGGACAAGGGTGGACAGGGATCTGCAGACCCAGTACTTC
CDR3 protein: CASRTRVDRDLQTQYF

V gene: TRBV28
J gene: TRBJ1-1
D gene: .
clone size: .
CDR3 DNA: TGTGCCAGCAACAGTCCCACTGAAGCTTTCTTT
CDR3 protein: CASNSPTEAFF

V gene: TRBV7-9
J gene: TRBJ2-2
D gene: .
clone size: few
CDR3 DNA: TGTGCCAGCAGCAAGAGGTCCGGACTGGACCTCGGGGAGCTGTTTTTT
CDR3 protein: CASSKRSGLDLGELFF